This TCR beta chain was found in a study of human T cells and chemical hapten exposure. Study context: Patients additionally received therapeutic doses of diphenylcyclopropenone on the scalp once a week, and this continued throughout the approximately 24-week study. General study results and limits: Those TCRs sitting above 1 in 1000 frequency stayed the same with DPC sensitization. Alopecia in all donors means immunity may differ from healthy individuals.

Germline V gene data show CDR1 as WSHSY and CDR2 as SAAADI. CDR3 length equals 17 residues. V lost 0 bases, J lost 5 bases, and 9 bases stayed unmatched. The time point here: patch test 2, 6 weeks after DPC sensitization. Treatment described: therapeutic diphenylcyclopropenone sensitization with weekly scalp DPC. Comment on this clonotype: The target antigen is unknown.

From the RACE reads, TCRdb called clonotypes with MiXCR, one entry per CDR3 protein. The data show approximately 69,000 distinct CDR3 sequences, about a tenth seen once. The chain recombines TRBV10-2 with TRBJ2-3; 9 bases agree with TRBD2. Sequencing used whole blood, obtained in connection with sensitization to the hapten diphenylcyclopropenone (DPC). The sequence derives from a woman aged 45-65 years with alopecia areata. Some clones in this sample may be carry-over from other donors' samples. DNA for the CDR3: TGCGCCAGCAGTGAGTCTTGGTCTAGCGGGAATGAAGATACGCAGTATTTT. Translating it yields CASSESWSSGNEDTQYF.